This T cell receptor beta chain was documented in a study of post-analysis software for immune sequencing data. Study details: Relapsing-remitting, secondary progressive and progressive-relapsing multiple sclerosis were all included among the disease courses. Study-wide results and caveats: When patients were compared with controls, about 5 TRBV segments were more frequent, TRBV5-6, TRBV5-1 and TRBV20-1 among them. Controls showed significantly higher normalized Chao1 diversity than did multiple sclerosis patients. Strong co-clustering by F measure was seen for same-batch samples.

Germline-derived CDR1 and CDR2 are MNHNS and SASEGT. V lost 7 bases, J lost 4 bases, and 17 bases lay in between. There are 15 residues in the CDR3. This clonotype was seen once. Antigen unknown. TCR beta cDNA libraries included unique molecular identifiers. Input populations of 1 to 10 million T cells gave rise to about 480,000 cDNA molecules. In TCRdb, the PCR reads were re-called with MiXCR into one record per CDR3 protein. This sample yields fewer than 850,000 distinct CDR3 sequences, of which 25% to 30% are seen a single time; about 0.5% belongs to the top ten. The chain combines TRBV6-1 with TRBJ1-5, with a weak D call TRBD1 (5 bases). This TCR was sampled from a girl between 5 and 17 years old with multiple sclerosis. Sequences were obtained from blood. The CDR3: CASIISGTVNQPQHF. The CDR3 coding sequence is TGTGCCAGCATCATAAGCGGGACGGTTAATCAGCCCCAGCATTTT.